This T cell receptor beta chain was sequenced during a study of technical replicates of blood from a handful of donors. In germline, CDR1 is SGHKS, CDR2 YYEKEE (reference sequence). This CDR3 contains 14 residues. Trimming removed 0 bases at V and 3 bases at J, with 9 bases between. Clones were read by immunoSEQ multiplex PCR, and TCRdb kept only the in-frame ones, dropping some. The sample comprises roughly 82,000 clones, 85% to 95% of which are singletons, and 0.25% to 0.35% rests with the top ten. Sequencing used T cells isolated from PBMCs. The origin of this receptor is a human donor in good health. This chain uses TRBV5-5 with TRBJ2-5; D is perhaps TRBD1 (7 bases). CDR3 protein: CASSLARGEETQYF. DNA for the CDR3: TGTGCCAGCAGCTTGGCCAGGGGGGAAGAGACCCAGTACTTC. Full variable domain (rest looked up from reference TRBV5-5 and TRBJ2-5): DAGVTQSPTHLIKTRGQQVTLRCSPISGHKSVSWYQQVLGQGPQFIFQYYEKEERGRGNFPDRFSARQFPNYSSELNVNALLLGDSALYLCASSLARGEETQYFGPGTRLLVL.